Listed here is a single T cell receptor beta chain. Its antigen is not identified. The data belong to a study of T cell responses to AZD1222 COVID-19 vaccine. Study outcomes and limitations: Spike-spanning, vaccine-associated CD4 TCRs were dominant at 160-218 and 743-854.

Libraries were prepared by immunoSEQ multiplex PCR; TCRdb keeps only in-frame clonotypes and omits some of them. The repertoire holds some 150,000 clones, with more than 85% as singletons. Per germline, CDR1 LNHDA and CDR2 SQIVND (reference sequence). This CDR3 has 16 residues. The junction had 9 bases not matched to a gene; V was cut back by 2 bases and J by 6 bases. The starting material was peripheral blood, obtained after recovery from COVID-19. The origin of this receptor is an adult who had recovered from COVID-19. The chain is built from TRBV19 and TRBJ1-1; 10 positions agree with TRBD1. CDR3 protein: CASSIRGTGEGAEAFF. The CDR3 DNA reads TGTGCCAGTAGTATAAGGGGGACAGGGGAGGGCGCTGAAGCTTTCTTT. The variable domain in full, with the rest retrieved from reference TRBV19 and TRBJ1-1, is DGGITQSPKYLFRKEGQNVTLSCEQNLNHDAMYWYRQDPGQGLRLIYYSQIVNDFQKGDIAEGYSVSREKKESFPLTVTSAQKNPTAFYLCASSIRGTGEGAEAFFGQGTRLTVV.